This T cell receptor beta chain was found in a study of patients and donors after allogeneic stem cell transplantation. Trimming left V 0 bases short and J 0 bases short, with 4 bases between. The length of the CDR3 is 14 residues. Germline CDR1 is SGDLS and CDR2 is YYNGEE. TCRdb called the RT-PCR reads again in MiXCR, with one record for every CDR3 protein. The data hold 85,000 to 90,000 distinct CDR3 sequences, with about 48% observed a single time. This clonotype has only a few counts. The TCR originated in a human donor who was either an allogeneic HSCT recipient or a stem cell or donor lymphocyte infusion donor (not recorded which). It is not recorded whose cells these are; they may come from a transplant donor. Sequencing used blood, either unsorted or a sorted T cell fraction (not recorded which). The chain joins TRBV9 to TRBJ1-3, with D hard to call. In nucleotides, the CDR3 is TGTGCCAGCAGCGTAGAATACTCTGGAAACACCATATATTTT. It yields the protein CASSVEYSGNTIYF.